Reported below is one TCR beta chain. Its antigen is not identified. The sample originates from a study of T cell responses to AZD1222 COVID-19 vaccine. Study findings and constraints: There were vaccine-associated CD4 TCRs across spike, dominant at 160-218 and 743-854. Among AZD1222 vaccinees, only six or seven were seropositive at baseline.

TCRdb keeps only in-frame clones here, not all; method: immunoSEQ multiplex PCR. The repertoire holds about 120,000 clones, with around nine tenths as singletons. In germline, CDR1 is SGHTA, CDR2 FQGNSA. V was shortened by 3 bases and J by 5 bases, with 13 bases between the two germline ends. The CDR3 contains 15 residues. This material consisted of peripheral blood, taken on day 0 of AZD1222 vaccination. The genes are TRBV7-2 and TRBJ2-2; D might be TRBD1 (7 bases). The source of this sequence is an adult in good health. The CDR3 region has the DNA TGTGCCAGCAGCTTTCAGGGGGGCGGGACCGGGGAGCTGTTTTTT. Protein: CASSFQGGGTGELFF.